This T cell receptor (beta chain) was recovered during a study of neurological immune-mediated disorders. General study findings and limits: CDR3 amino acid sequences of expanded clones were not shared across subjects, a result suggesting private repertoires in all groups.

This clonotype appeared many times. No antigen is known for it. Stored at -80 C, 2 million PBMCs were the source of the unsorted libraries. Germline-derived CDR1 and CDR2 are SGHTA and FQGNSA. The CDR3 has 15 amino acids. Unmatched junction bases numbered 4, after V lost 1 base and J lost 4 bases. 5'RACE generated cDNA with 10-nucleotide random UMIs. Over 170 million TCR-beta sequences from 15-18 subjects came out of each sequencing run. MiXCR was run by TCRdb on the 5' RACE reads, yielding one entry per CDR3 protein. The table lists fewer than 25,000 distinct CDR3 sequences, 10% to 15% of them singletons.

The sequenced sample consisted of PBMCs. This clonotype originated in a woman in her sixties or seventies with HTLV-1-associated myelopathy (HAM/TSP). The chain recombines TRBV7-2 with TRBJ1-5, with TRBD1 matching 7 bases. CDR3 protein: CASSLEGQYNQPQHF. CDR3 nucleotides: TGTGCCAGCAGCTTAGAGGGACAGTATAATCAGCCCCAGCATTTT.